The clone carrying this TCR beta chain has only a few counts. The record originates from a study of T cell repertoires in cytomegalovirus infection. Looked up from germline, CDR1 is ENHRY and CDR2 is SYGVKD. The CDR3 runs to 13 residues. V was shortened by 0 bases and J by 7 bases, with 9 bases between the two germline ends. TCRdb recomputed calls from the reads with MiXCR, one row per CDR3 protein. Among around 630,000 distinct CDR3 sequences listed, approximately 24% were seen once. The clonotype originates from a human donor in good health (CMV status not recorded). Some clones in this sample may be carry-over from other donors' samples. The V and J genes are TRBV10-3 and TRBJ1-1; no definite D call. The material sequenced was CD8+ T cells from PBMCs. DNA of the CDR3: TGTGCCATCAGTGAGTCGTCAGGCCTTGAAGCTTTCTTT. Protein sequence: CAISESSGLEAFF.